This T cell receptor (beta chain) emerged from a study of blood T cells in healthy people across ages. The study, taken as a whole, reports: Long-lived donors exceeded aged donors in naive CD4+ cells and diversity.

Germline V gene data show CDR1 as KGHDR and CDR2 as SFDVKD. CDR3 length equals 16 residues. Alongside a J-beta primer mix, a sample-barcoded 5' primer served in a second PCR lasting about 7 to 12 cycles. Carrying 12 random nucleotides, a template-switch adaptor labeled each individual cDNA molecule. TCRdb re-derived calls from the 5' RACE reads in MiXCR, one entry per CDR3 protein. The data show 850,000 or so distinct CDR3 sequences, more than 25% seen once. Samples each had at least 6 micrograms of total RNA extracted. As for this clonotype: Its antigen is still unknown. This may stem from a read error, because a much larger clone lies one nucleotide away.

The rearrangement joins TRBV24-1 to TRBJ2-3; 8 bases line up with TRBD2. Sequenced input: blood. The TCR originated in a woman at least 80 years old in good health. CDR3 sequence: CATSDIVAGLTDTRYF. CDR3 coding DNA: TGTGCCACCAGTGATATTGTAGCGGGGTTAACAGATACGCGGTATTTT.